This T cell receptor (beta chain) was observed in a study of Graves' ophthalmopathy and Graves' hyperthyroidism listed by TCRdb under 2018. For context, the study as a whole: Hyperthyroidism was considered stable if no progression to ophthalmopathy occurred within 18 months of follow-up. To tell Graves' ophthalmopathy apart from Graves' hyperthyroidism, and to predict which patients would progress to ophthalmopathy, the study relied on TCR beta repertoire signatures. In total, 135 blood samples were TCR-sequenced: some 43 ophthalmopathy, under 85 hyperthyroidism and roughly 17 hyperthyroidism-to-ophthalmopathy patients. To explore V-J signatures distinguishing ophthalmopathy from hyperthyroidism, a discovery set of under 110 patients (fewer than 45 ophthalmopathy, 57 stable hyperthyroidism) was enrolled. For independent validation, a separate cohort was made up of about 18 hyperthyroidism patients plus 17 patients who later progressed from hyperthyroidism to ophthalmopathy. In five to seven hyperthyroidism patients, T-cell repertoires of thyroid tissue and blood were compared. Following sample collection, hyperthyroidism patients were given methimazole at a starting dose of 30 mg daily, and ophthalmopathy patients were given high-dose intravenous methylprednisolone. General conclusions and limits of the study: In validation, the model predicted ophthalmopathy progression with about 64% sensitivity and less than 80% specificity; some 13 predicted patients were CT-confirmed with GO in a median of 6.5 months. No statistical method was used to predetermine the sample size, and group allocation was not hidden from the investigators. In cross-validation, the 13-signature model distinguished ophthalmopathy from stable hyperthyroidism with almost 90% sensitivity and around 81% specificity, and in the test set the corresponding values were approximately 80% and 68%. Most of the expanded thyroid clonotypes with a frequency above 0.001 were also detected in blood, and it was suggested that the thyroid immune response may be reflected by blood repertoires.

For repertoire sequencing, TCR beta CDR3 regions were amplified from RNA transcripts. HTBI primers and the Qiagen OneStep RT-PCR kit were used in a first-round RT-PCR, which was followed by a second-round multiplex PCR, size selection and purification. Sequencing of the libraries was carried out on an Illumina HiSeq2000 in paired-end mode with 100 bp reads. Turning to the authors' computational methods: SOAPnuke was used to process the reads, removing any read that contained adapters or uncalled bases, had a mean Phred below 15, or lacked an exact match to the constant primer or identifier. COPE v1.2.5 was used to merge high-quality paired reads. Clonotypes were defined as unique nucleotide sequences and were aligned to IMGT TRB V, D and J references using MiTCR v1.1. Only V-J combinations with frequency above 0.0001 were analysed, covering over 98% of repertoires. For each V-J combination, a TCR clonal expansion and chaos score was defined as F50 clonal expansion divided by the chaos observed in the TCRdist matrix. Welch's t-statistics and random forest were used to reduce features to about 13 V-J combinations, which were fed into a naive Bayes classifier. Thyroid-blood repertoire similarity was quantified with the Morisita-Horn index. Using fastp trimming at Q25 and MiXCR clonotype assembly, TCRdb reanalyzed the public sequencing data and kept in-frame beta chains. Rows merge per CDR3 protein into single entries with the most common DNA and genes. TCRdb assigned the V and J calls; the authors' analysis was not used. The sample table contains a few hundred thousand distinct CDR3 sequences; only one count was recorded for 39% of them. Together, the top ten hold approximately 4.1% of the sample.

The hyperthyroidism patients were 18 to 65 years old and newly diagnosed, with a disease duration of less than 2 months. Anyone with other autoimmune diseases, uncontrolled infections, pregnancy or lactation was excluded from the study. Clinical symptoms, serum thyroxine, TRAb, thyroid ultrasound and orbital computed tomography were used for diagnosis. Trizol reagent was used to extract the total RNA, and its quality was then checked on an Agilent 2100 Bioanalyzer. As to this clonotype: Its antigen is currently not known. Nothing much larger sits one base from this clone, and base qualities are not available.

V drops 6 bases and J drops 0 bases, leaving 6 bases in between. Reading the germline V gene (reference sequence) gives CDR1 SEHNR and CDR2 FQNEAQ. Measured from the cysteine to the phenylalanine, the CDR3 is 12 residues long. Only the CDR3 region is kept as DNA, spanning 36 bases read in frame from base 1. This TCR derives from an adult man with Graves' hyperthyroidism. The rearrangement combines TRBV7-9 with TRBJ2-7; the D gene lacks a confident call. Sequencing used peripheral blood or thyroid tissue (not recorded which). The DNA is TGTGCCAGCAGTATAAACTCCTACGAGCAGTACTTC. Its protein reads: CASSINSYEQYF.